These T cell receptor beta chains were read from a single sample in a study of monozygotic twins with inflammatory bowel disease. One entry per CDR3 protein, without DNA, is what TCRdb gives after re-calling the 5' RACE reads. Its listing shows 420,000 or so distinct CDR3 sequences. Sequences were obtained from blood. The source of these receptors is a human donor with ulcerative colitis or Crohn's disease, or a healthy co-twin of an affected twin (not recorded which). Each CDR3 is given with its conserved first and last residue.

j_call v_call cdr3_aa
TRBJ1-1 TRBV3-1 CASSPGGNLRGAFF
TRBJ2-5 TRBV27 CATSRTVLSWTQYF
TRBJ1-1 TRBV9 CASSANRGAAEAFF
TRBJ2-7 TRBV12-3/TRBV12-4 CASSLPPVYEQYF
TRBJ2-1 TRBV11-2 CASSPGLKQFF
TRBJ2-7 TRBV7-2 CASSIGTSGRTFHQYF
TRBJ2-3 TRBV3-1 CASSLRYRGLDTQYF
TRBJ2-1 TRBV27 CASSLSGSNEQFF
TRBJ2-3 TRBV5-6 CASSFEAGVADTQYF
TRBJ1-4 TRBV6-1 CASSLMGALWGDEKLFF
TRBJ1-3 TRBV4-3 CASSPENRGGNTIYF
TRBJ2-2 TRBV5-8 CASSYYLGANTGELFF
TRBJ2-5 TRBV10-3 CAISGQTGEETQYF
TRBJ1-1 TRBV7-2 CASSFRTGETEAFF
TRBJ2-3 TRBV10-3 CAISEYEASTDTQYF
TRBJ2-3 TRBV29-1 CSVSQGQGTDTQYF
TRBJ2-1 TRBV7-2 CASSSSGSRQSEQFF
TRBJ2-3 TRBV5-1 CASSLAREADTQYF
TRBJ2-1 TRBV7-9 CASSPGTPAQFF
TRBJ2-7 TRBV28 CASSILFYEQYF
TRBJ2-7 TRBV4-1 CASSHPGQAEYEQYF
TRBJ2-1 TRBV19 CASTFSGKGYNEQFF
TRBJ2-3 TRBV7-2 CASSFLRGDTQYF
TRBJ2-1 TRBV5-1 CASSSSAGLPYNEQFF
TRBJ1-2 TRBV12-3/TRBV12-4 CASSDRLFTGGYTF
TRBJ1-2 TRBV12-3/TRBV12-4 CASSELGNGYTF
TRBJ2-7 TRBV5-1 CASSRGGGSGEQYF
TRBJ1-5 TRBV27 CASQGNGNQPQHF
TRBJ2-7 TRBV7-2 CASSLVRSEQYF
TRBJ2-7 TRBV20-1 CSAFPWTITSYEQYF
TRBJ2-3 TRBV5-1 CASTEGGTPTDTQYF
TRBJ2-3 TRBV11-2 CASSKGQGGRDTQYF
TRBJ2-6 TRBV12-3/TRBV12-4 CASRVGSGANVLTF